The clone carrying this T cell receptor (beta chain) has just a few counts. Its specificity is unknown. This sample was included in a study of glioma-infiltrating T cells. Broader study findings: Tissue-blood divergence was below expectation in non-neoplastic patients, above in gliomas. Tissue and blood shared very few CDR3 sequences.

V shed 7 bases and J shed 0 bases, with 15 bases lying between them. The CDR3 spans 14 residues. Germline loops: CDR1 SQVTM, CDR2 ANQGSEA. TCR alpha and beta CDR3 regions were amplified from RNA using iRepertoire nested multiplex PCR. For one-step reverse transcription and amplification, 100-400 ng of tissue mRNA or PBMC total RNA was used. TCRdb recomputed calls from the multiplex PCR reads with MiXCR, one row per CDR3 protein. The sample consists of roughly 20,000 distinct CDR3 sequences, just under 25% of them appearing once. The chain joins TRBV29-1 to TRBJ2-5, with a weak D call TRBD2 (6 bases). Sequencing was carried out using glioma tissue, nonneoplastic brain tissue, or PBMCs (not recorded which). This TCR was sampled from a human donor with low-grade glioma or glioblastoma, undergoing nonglioma brain surgery, or in good health (not recorded which). The CDR3 DNA reads TGCAGCGCCCGCTTGCCGGGAGACCAAGAGACCCAGTACTTC. As protein: CSARLPGDQETQYF. Using reference TRBV29-1 and TRBJ2-5 for the parts outside the CDR3, the full variable domain is SAVISQKPSRDICQRGTSLTIQCQVDSQVTMMFWYRQQPGQSLTLIATANQGSEATYESGFVIDKFPISRPNLTFSTLTVSNMSPEDSSIYLCSARLPGDQETQYFGPGTRLLVL.